Following are 7 T cell receptor beta chains from one sample sequenced in a study of neurological immune-mediated disorders. In TCRdb, the 5' RACE reads were re-called with MiXCR into one record per CDR3 protein. The table includes roughly 61,000 distinct CDR3 sequences, approximately 25% detected once. Time point given: technical triplicate 2. Material for sequencing was PBMCs. All receptors derive from a man between 60 and 70 years old with HTLV-1-associated myelopathy (HAM/TSP).

This clonotype was counted ten times or more. V gene TRBV29-1 combines with J gene TRBJ2-2, with D possibly matching TRBD2 (7 bases). The CDR3 has 14 amino acids. Germline V gene lookup returns CDR1 SQVTM and CDR2 ANQGSEA. The V end lost 7 bases, the J end lost 5 bases, and 17 bases lay between the germline ends. Here the CDR3 DNA reads TGCAGCGCCGAGGGGAGGGGGTGGACCGGGGAGCTGTTTTTT. As protein: CSAEGRGWTGELFF.

This clonotype occurred many times. The chain links TRBV5-1 to TRBJ2-1; maybe TRBD2 (7 bases). The CDR3 loop spans 15 amino acids. Germline CDR1 is SGHRS and CDR2 is YFSETQ. V was trimmed by 0 bases and J by 7 bases, leaving 14 bases between them. Written as DNA, the CDR3 is TGCGCCAGCAGCTTGGACAGGGTGGGGGGGAATGAGCAGTTCTTC. It is translated as CASSLDRVGGNEQFF.

This clonotype was found many times. The chain has TRBV28 and TRBJ1-1; D perhaps matches TRBD1 (6 bases). Germline assignment: CDR1 MDHEN and CDR2 SYDVKM. With 6 bases removed from V and 3 bases from J, the gap between germline ends came to 17 bases. CDR3 length: 15 amino acids. In DNA form, the CDR3 reads TGTGCCAGCAGCCGACCCAGGGGAGGCGACACTGAAGCTTTCTTT. This sequence encodes CASSRPRGGDTEAFF.

Written as DNA, the CDR3 is TGTGCCAGCTCCCTCCGGCGGGATAATGAGCAGTTCTTC. Protein: CASSLRRDNEQFF. The genes are TRBV18 and TRBJ2-1; possibly TRBD2 for D (6 bases). The CDR3 length is 13 residues. The V gene lost 6 bases and the J gene lost 7 bases, with 13 bases spanning the gap. The V gene's germline CDR1 is KGHSH and CDR2 LQKENI.

The V gene is TRBV4-3, the J gene TRBJ2-2; 10 nucleotides align to TRBD2. Germline CDR1 is LGHNA and CDR2 is YSLEER. CDR3 size: 20 residues. V gave up 0 bases and J gave up 2 bases; unmatched junction bases: 12. CDR3 in amino acids: CASSQDFRSSGGRNTGELFF. The CDR3 DNA reads TGCGCCAGCAGCCAAGATTTTCGGTCTAGCGGGGGTCGCAACACCGGGGAGCTGTTTTTT.

This chain joins TRBV12-3 or TRBV12-4 and TRBJ1-1; TRBD1 might be the D (6 bases). The CDR3 sequence is 13 residues long. Trimming cost V 6 bases and J 4 bases, with 12 bases left between them. DNA of the CDR3: TGTGCCAGCAGGGAACAGGGCGGCACTGAAGCTTTCTTT. Its translation is CASREQGGTEAFF.

The chain's CDR3 is CASSDPTGGLREQYF. DNA for the CDR3: TGTGCCAGCAGTGACCCGACAGGGGGCCTAAGGGAGCAGTACTTC. The chain combines TRBV6-1 with TRBJ2-7, with 10 bases aligning to TRBD1. The V segment lost 3 bases and the J segment 7 bases; nucleotides outside the gene matches: 9. Per germline, CDR1 MNHNS and CDR2 SASEGT. The CDR3 length is 15 residues.